This TCR beta chain was identified during a study of response to subunit inactivated influenza vaccine. A single record per CDR3 protein comes from TCRdb applying MiXCR to the RT-PCR reads. The table lists approximately 520,000 distinct CDR3 sequences, less than 30% of them singletons. The V and J ends lost 2 bases and 3 bases respectively, with 5 bases between them. Germline V gives CDR1 MNHEY, CDR2 SVGEGT. The CDR3 contains 13 residues. Only a few counts were recorded for this clonotype. The clonotype originates from a man between 50 and 59 years old who received an inactivated influenza vaccine. Sequencing used CD4+ T cells sorted from PBMCs, obtained 4 to 6 days after vaccination. The chain has TRBV6-2 or TRBV6-3 and TRBJ1-5; D gene uncertain. The CDR3 loop is CASSYGDNQPQHF. Written as DNA, the CDR3 is TGTGCCAGCAGTTACGGTGACAATCAGCCCCAGCATTTT.